The sequence of this T cell receptor (beta chain) was determined in a study of response to subunit inactivated influenza vaccine. A note on this clonotype: Its antigen remains unidentified.

MiXCR, applied by TCRdb to the RT-PCR reads, yields one record per CDR3 protein. The sample has hundreds of thousands of distinct CDR3 sequences; roughly 13% are singletons. The germline CDR1 and CDR2 sequences are ENHRY and SYGVKD. The CDR3 is 16 residues long. Between the trimmed V and J ends, which lost 3 bases and 3 bases, there was a span of 12 bases. Study-level points and caveats: Seasonal influenza vaccination, on each occasion, was suggested by the authors to recruit few new T cells.

The sample consisted of PBMCs from blood, taken 14 days before vaccination. The genes are TRBV10-3 and TRBJ2-6; D possibly uses TRBD1 or TRBD2 (5 bases each). This TCR came from a man aged 50-59 years who received an inactivated influenza vaccine. For the CDR3, the DNA is TGTGCCATCAGTGATTTGAGGGGAGATGGGGCCAACGTCCTGACTTTC. It is translated as CAISDLRGDGANVLTF.